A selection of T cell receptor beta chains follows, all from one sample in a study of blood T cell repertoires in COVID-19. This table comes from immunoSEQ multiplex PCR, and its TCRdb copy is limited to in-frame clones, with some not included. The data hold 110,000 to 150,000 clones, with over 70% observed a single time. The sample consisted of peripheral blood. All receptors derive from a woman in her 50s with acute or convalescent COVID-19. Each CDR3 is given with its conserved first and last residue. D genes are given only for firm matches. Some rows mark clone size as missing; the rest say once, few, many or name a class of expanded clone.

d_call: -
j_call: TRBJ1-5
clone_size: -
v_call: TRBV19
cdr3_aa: CASSIVAVYNQPQHF
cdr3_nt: TGTGCCAGTAGTATAGTGGCAGTATACAATCAGCCCCAGCATTTT

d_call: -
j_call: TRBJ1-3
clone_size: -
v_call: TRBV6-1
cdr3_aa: CASSEARGSGNTIYF
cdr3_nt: TGTGCCAGCAGTGAAGCGCGCGGCTCTGGAAACACCATATATTTT

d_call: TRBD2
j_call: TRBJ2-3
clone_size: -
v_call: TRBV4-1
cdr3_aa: CASSQGGAGGTDTQYF
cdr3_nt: TGCGCCAGCAGCCAAGGAGGGGCGGGGGGGACAGATACGCAGTATTTT

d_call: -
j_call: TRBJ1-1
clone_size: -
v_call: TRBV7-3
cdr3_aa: CASSLGQGRVNTEAFF
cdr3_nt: TGTGCCAGCAGCTTAGGTCAGGGGCGGGTGAACACTGAAGCTTTCTTT

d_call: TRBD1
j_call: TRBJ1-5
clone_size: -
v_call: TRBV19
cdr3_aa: CASSVDRGRGQPQHF
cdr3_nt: TGTGCCAGTAGTGTCGACAGGGGGCGCGGTCAGCCCCAGCATTTT

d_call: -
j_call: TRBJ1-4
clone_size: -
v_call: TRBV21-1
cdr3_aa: CASNRRESGFPNEKLFF
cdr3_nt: TGTGCCAGCAACCGACGAGAATCAGGGTTCCCTAATGAAAAACTGTTTTTT

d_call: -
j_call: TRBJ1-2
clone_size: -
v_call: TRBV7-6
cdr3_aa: CASSPRGGGYGYTF
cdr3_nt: TGTGCCAGCAGCCCCCGCGGGGGGGGTTATGGCTACACCTTC

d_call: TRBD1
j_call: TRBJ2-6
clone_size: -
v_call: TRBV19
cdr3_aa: CASSTGTGPSGANVLTF
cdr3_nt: TGTGCCAGTAGTACAGGGACAGGGCCCTCTGGGGCCAACGTCCTGACTTTC

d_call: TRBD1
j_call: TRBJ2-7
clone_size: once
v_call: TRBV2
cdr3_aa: CASRAEPGQGISAGWYEQYF
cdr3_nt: TGTGCCAGCCGGGCCGAACCGGGACAGGGGATAAGTGCGGGCTGGTACGAGCAGTACTTC

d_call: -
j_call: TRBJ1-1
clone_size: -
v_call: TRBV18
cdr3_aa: CASFRRGTEAFF
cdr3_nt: TGTGCCAGCTTCAGGAGGGGCACTGAAGCTTTCTTT

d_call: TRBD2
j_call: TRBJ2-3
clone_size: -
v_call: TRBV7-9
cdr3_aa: CASSYLAGGTDTQYF
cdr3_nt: TGTGCCAGCAGTTATCTAGCGGGTGGGACAGATACGCAGTATTTT

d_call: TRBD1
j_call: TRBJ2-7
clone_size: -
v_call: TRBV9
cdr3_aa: CASSVRGSLTDEQYF
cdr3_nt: TGTGCCAGCAGCGTCAGGGGGAGTTTGACGGACGAGCAGTACTTC

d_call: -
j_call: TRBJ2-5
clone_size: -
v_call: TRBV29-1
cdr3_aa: CSVSRDFPVGIQYF
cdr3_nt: TGCAGCGTGTCCCGGGACTTCCCAGTTGGGATCCAGTACTTC

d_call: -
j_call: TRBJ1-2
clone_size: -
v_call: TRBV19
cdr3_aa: CASSILRDGYTF
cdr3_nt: TGTGCCAGTAGTATCCTTAGAGATGGCTACACCTTC

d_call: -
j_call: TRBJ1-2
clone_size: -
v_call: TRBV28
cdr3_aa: CASSFSDRSYGYTF
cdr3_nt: TGTGCCAGCAGTTTCTCGGACAGATCCTATGGCTACACCTTC

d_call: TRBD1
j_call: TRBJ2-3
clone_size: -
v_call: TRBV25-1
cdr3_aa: CASRRTRDRHTQYF
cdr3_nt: TGTGCCAGCAGGCGAACTAGGGACAGACATACGCAGTATTTT

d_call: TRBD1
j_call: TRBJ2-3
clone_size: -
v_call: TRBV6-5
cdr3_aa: CASNQGQGWIDTQYF
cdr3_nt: TGTGCCAGCAACCAGGGACAGGGGTGGATAGATACGCAGTATTTT

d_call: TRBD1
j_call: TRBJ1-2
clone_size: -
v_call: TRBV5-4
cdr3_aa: CASINRGAGKGYTF
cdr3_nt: TGTGCCAGCATCAACAGGGGGGCTGGTAAAGGCTACACCTTC

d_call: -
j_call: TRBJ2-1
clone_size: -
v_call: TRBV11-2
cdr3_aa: CASSSILAIVYNEQFF
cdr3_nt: TGTGCCAGCAGCTCGATACTAGCAATAGTCTACAATGAGCAGTTCTTC

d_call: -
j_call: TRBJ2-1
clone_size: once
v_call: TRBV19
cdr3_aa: CASSYRVSYNEQFF
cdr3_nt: TGTGCCAGTAGTTACCGGGTCTCCTACAATGAGCAGTTCTTC

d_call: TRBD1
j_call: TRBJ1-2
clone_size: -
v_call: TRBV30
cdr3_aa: CAWSVWDRGFYGYTF
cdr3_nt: TGTGCCTGGAGTGTCTGGGACAGGGGGTTCTATGGCTACACCTTC

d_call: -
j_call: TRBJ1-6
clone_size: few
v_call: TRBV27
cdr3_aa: CASSYGQGNSPLHF
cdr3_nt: TGTGCCAGCAGTTATGGGCAGGGGAATTCACCCCTCCACTTT

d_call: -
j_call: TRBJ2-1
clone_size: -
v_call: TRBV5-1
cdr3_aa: CASSSTVTGYNEQFF
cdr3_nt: TGCGCCAGCAGCTCGACAGTAACCGGCTACAATGAGCAGTTCTTC

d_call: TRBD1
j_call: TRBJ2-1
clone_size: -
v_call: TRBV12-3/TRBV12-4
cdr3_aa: CASRAGQGPFF
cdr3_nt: TGTGCCAGCAGAGCGGGACAGGGTCCGTTCTTC

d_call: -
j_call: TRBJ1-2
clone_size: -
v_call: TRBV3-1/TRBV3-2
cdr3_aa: CASSQEPGYVLTF
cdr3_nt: TGTGCCAGCAGCCAAGAGCCAGGGTATGTCCTCACCTTC

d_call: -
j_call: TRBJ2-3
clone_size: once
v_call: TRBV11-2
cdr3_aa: CASSFSGRRADTQYF
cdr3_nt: TGTGCCAGCAGCTTCTCCGGGAGAAGGGCAGATACGCAGTATTTT

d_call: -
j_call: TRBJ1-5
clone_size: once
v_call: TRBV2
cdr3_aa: CASSARGGDQPQHF
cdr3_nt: TGTGCCAGCAGTGCAAGGGGCGGGGATCAGCCCCAGCATTTT

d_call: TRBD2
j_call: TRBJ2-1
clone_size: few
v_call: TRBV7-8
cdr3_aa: CASSLGASGATYNEQFF
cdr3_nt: TGTGCCAGCAGCTTAGGGGCTAGCGGGGCAACCTACAATGAGCAGTTCTTC

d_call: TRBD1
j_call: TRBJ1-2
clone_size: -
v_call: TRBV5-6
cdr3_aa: CASSWGQGAYGYTF
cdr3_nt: TGTGCCAGCAGCTGGGGACAGGGGGCATACGGCTACACCTTC

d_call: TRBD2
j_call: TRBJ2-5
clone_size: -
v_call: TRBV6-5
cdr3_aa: CASSFLAGLETQYF
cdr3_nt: TGTGCCAGCAGTTTTCTAGCGGGGTTGGAGACCCAGTACTTC

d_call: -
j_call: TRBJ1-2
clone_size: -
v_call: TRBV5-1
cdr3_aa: CASSLVGWTPERTNYGYTF
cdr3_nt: TGCGCCAGCAGCTTGGTCGGTTGGACACCTGAAAGAACTAACTATGGCTACACCTTC

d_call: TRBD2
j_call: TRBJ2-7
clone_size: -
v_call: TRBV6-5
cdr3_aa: CASRRGSSTYEQYF
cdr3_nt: TGTGCCAGCAGGCGGGGGTCCTCCACATACGAGCAGTACTTC

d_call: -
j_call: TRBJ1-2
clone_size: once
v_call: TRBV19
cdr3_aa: CASSETETNYGYTF
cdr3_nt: TGTGCCAGTAGCGAGACGGAGACTAACTATGGCTACACCTTC

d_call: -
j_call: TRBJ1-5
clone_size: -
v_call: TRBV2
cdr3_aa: CASQPGVSQPQHF
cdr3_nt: TGTGCCAGCCAACCGGGGGTGTCTCAGCCCCAGCATTTT

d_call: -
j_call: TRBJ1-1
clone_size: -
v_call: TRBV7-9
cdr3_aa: CASTATVGNTEAFF
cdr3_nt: TGTGCCAGCACTGCGACAGTAGGGAACACTGAAGCTTTCTTT

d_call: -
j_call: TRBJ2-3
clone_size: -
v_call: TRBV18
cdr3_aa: CASSPRRTDTQYF
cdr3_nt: TGTGCCAGCTCACCGAGGAGGACAGATACGCAGTATTTT

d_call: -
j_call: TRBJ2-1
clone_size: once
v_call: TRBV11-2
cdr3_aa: CASSNRQAAEQFF
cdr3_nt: TGTGCCAGCAGCAACCGACAGGCGGCTGAGCAGTTCTTC

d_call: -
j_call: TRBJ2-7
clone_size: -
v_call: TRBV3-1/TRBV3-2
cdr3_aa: CASSQEGSKAYEQYF
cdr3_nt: TGTGCCAGCAGCCAAGAAGGGAGTAAGGCCTACGAGCAGTACTTC

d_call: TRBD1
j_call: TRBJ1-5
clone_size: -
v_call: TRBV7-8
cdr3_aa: CASSWDRVNQPQHF
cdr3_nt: TGTGCCAGCAGCTGGGACAGGGTCAATCAGCCCCAGCATTTT

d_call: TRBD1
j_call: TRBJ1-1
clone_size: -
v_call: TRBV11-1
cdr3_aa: CASSMTGGNTEAFF
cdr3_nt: TGTGCCAGCAGCATGACAGGGGGCAATACTGAAGCTTTCTTT

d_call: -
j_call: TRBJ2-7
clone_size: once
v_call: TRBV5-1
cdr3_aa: CASSLVGSYEQYF
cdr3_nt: TGCGCCAGCAGCTTGGTCGGGTCCTACGAGCAGTACTTC

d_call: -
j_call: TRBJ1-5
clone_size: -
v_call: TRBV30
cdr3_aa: CAWSLEGTQPQHF
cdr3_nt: TGTGCCTGGAGTCTGGAGGGAACTCAGCCCCAGCATTTT

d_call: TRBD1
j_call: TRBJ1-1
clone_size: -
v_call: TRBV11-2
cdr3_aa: CASSLMPGTEPLAFF
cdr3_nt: TGTGCCAGCAGCTTAATGCCCGGGACAGAACCCCTGGCTTTCTTT

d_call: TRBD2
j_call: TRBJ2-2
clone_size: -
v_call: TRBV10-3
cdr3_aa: CAIIRSGRFGNTGELFF
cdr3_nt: TGTGCCATCATTCGTAGCGGGAGGTTCGGGAACACCGGGGAGCTGTTTTTT

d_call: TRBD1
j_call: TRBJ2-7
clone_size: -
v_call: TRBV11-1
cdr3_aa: CASTGDREYEQYF
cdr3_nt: TGTGCCAGCACAGGGGACAGGGAATACGAGCAGTACTTC

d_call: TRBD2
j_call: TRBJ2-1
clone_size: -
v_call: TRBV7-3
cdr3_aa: CASSLAGQRGNNEQFF
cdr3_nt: TGTGCCAGCAGCTTAGCTGGGCAGCGGGGGAACAATGAGCAGTTCTTC

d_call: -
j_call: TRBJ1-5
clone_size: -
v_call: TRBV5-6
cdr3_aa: CASSRRGAHYSNQPQHF
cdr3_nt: TGTGCCAGCAGCCGGCGGGGGGCTCATTATAGCAATCAGCCCCAGCATTTT

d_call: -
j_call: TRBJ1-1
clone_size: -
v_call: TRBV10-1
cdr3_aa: CASMGLNTEAFF
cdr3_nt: TGCGCCAGCATGGGGCTGAACACTGAAGCTTTCTTT

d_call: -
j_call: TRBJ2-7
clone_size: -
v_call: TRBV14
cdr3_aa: CASSQGLSYEQYF
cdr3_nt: TGTGCCAGCAGCCAAGGTCTCTCCTACGAGCAGTACTTC

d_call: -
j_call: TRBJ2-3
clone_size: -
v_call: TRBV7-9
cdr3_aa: CASSLLAGGAVTDTQYF
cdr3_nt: TGTGCCAGCAGCTTATTGGCGGGCGGGGCTGTGACAGATACGCAGTATTTT

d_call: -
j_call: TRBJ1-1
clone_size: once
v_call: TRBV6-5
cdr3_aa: CASSFSPMGVGTEAFF
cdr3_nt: TGTGCCAGCAGTTTTTCCCCAATGGGTGTCGGGACTGAAGCTTTCTTT

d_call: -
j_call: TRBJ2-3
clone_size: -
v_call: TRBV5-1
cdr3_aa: CASSLAGTDTQYF
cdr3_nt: TGCGCCAGCAGCTTGGCCGGGACAGATACGCAGTATTTT